The T cell receptor (beta chain) described here comes from a study of CD8 T cells in ankylosing spondylitis. Whole-study results and caveats: The study identified a TCR beta motif of several highly homologous variants that appeared characteristic of ankylosing spondylitis blood.

Germline CDR1 reads SGHTA; CDR2 reads FQGNSA. Trimming removed 2 bases at V and 2 bases at J, with 12 bases between. This CDR3 is 15 amino acids long. Using its own MiXCR run on the 5' RACE reads, TCRdb lists one record per CDR3 protein. The data contain approximately 200,000 distinct CDR3 sequences, roughly 13% of them seen just once; the ten biggest clones take up approximately 17%. Notes on this clonotype: No antigen is known for it.

Sequencing used blood, either unsorted or a sorted T cell fraction (not recorded which). The chain carries TRBV7-2 and TRBJ2-5; D remains ambiguous. The clonotype originates from a male donor with ankylosing spondylitis or in good health (not recorded which). The CDR3 loop is CASSLYNTGQETQYF. In nucleotides, the CDR3 is TGTGCCAGCAGCTTATACAACACCGGGCAAGAGACCCAGTACTTC. Full variable domain (outside the CDR3, taken from reference TRBV7-2 and TRBJ2-5): GAGVSQSPSNKVTEKGKDVELRCDPISGHTALYWYRQSLGQGLEFLIYFQGNSAPDKSGLPSDRFSAERTGGSVSTLTIQRTQQEDSAVYLCASSLYNTGQETQYFGPGTRLLVL.